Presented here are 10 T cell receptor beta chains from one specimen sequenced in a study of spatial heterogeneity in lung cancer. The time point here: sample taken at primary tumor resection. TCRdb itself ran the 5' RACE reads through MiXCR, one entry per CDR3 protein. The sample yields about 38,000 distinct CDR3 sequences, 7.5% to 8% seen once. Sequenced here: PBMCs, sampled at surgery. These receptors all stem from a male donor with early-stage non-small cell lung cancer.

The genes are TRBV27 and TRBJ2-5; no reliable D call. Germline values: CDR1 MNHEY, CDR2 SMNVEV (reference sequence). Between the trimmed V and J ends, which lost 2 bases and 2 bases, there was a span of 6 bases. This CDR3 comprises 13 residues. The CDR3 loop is CASSLATQETQYF. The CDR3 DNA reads TGTGCCAGCAGTTTAGCCACACAAGAGACCCAGTACTTC.

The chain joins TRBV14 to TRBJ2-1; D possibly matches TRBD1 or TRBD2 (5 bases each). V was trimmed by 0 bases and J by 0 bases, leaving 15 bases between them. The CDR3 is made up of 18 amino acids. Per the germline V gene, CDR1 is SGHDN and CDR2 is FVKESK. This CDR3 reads CASSQDVAGTSSYNEQFF. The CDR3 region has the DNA TGTGCCAGCAGCCAAGATGTGGCAGGGACGAGCTCCTACAATGAGCAGTTCTTC.

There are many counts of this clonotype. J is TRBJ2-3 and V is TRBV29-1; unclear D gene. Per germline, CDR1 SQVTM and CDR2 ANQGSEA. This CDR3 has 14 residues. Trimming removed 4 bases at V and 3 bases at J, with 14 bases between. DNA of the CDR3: TGCAGCGTTGCAAGGCAAAGTATTACAGATACGCAGTATTTT. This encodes CSVARQSITDTQYF.

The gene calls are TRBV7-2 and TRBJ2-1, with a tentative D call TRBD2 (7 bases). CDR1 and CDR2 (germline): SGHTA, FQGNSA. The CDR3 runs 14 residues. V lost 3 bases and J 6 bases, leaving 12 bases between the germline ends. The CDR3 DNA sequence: TGTGCCAGCAGCTTTAGGGGGGGCATCAATGAGCAGTTCTTC. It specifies CASSFRGGINEQFF.

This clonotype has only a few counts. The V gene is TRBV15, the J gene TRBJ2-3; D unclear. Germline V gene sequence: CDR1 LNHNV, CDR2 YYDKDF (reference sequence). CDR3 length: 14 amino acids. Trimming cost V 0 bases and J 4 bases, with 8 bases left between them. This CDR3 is CATSRDIGPDTQYF. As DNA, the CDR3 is TGTGCCACCAGCAGAGATATCGGCCCAGATACGCAGTATTTT. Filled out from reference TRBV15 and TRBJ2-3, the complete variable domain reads DAMVIQNPRYQVTQFGKPVTLSCSQTLNHNVMYWYQQKSSQAPKLLFHYYDKDFNNEADTPDNFQSRRPNTSFCFLDIRSPGLGDTAMYLCATSRDIGPDTQYFGPGTRLTVL.

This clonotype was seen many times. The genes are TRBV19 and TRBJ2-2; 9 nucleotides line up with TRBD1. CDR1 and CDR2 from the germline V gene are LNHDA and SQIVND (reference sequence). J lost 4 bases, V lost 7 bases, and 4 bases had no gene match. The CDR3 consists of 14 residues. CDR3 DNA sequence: TGTGCCAGTACTGGGACAGGGAGCACCGGGGAGCTGTTTTTT. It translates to CASTGTGSTGELFF.

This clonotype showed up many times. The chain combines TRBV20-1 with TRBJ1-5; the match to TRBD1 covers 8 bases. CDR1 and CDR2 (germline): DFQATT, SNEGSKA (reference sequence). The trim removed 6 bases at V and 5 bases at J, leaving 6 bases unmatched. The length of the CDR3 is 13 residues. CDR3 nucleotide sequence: TGCAGTGCCGTGGACAGGGTCGATCAGCCCCAGCATTTT. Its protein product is CSAVDRVDQPQHF.

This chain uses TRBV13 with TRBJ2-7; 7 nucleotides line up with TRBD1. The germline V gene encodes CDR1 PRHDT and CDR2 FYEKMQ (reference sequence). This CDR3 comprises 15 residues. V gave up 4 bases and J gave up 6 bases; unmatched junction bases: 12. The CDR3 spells CASSSSPRAGGEQYF. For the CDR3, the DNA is TGTGCCAGCAGCTCCAGCCCCCGGGCAGGGGGCGAGCAGTACTTC.

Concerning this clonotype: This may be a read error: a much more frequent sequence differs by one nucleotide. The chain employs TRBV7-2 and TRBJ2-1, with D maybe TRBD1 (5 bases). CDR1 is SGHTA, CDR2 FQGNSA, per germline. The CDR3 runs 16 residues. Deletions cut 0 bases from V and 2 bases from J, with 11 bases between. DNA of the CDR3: TGTGCCAGCAGCTTAGCGAGCAGGGTCCCCTACAATGAGCAGTTCTTC. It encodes CASSLASRVPYNEQFF.

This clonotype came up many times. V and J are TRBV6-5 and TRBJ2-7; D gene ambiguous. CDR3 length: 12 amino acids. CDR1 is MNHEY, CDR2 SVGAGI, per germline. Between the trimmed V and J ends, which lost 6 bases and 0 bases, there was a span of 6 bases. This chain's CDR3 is CASRQSSYEQYF. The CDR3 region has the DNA TGTGCCAGCAGACAGTCCTCCTACGAGCAGTACTTC.